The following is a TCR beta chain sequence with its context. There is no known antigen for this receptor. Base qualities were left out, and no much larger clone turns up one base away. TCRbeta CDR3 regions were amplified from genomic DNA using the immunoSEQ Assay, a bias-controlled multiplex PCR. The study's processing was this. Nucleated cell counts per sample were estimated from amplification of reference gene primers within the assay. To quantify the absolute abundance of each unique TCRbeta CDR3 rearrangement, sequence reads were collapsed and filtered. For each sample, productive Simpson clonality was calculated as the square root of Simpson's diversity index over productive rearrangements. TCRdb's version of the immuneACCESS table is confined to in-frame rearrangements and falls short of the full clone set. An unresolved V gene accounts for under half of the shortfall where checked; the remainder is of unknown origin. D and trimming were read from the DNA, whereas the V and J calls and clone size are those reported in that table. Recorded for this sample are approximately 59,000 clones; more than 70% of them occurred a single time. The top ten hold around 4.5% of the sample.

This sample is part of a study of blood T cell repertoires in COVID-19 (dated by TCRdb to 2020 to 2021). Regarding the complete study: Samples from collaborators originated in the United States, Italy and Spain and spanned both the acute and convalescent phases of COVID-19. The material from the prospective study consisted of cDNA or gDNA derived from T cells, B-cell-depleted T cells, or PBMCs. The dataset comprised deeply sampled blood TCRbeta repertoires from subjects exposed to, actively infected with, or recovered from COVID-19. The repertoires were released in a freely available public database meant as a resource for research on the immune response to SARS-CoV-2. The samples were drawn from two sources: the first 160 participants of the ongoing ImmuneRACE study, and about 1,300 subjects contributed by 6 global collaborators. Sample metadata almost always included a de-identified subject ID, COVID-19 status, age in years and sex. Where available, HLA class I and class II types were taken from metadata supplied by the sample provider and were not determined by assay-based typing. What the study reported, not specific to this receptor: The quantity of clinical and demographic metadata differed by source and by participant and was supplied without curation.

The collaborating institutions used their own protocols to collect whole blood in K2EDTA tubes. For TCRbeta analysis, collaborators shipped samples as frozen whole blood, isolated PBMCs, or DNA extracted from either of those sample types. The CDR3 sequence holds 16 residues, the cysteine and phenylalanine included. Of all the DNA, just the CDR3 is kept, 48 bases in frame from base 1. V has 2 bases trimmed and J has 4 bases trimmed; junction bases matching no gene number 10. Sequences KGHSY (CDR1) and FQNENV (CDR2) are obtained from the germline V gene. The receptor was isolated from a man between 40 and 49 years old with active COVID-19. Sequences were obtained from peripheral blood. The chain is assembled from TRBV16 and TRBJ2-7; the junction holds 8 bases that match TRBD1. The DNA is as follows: TGTGCCAGCAGCCAAAGGTCGAGTCAGGGGGCATACGAGCAGTACTTC. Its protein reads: CASSQRSSQGAYEQYF. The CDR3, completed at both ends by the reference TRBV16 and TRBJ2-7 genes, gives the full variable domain GEEVAQTPKHLVRGEGQKAKLYCAPIKGHSYVFWYQQVLKNEFKFLISFQNENVFDETGMPKERFSAKCLPNSPCSLEIQATKLEDSAVYFCASSQRSSQGAYEQYFGPGTRLTVT.